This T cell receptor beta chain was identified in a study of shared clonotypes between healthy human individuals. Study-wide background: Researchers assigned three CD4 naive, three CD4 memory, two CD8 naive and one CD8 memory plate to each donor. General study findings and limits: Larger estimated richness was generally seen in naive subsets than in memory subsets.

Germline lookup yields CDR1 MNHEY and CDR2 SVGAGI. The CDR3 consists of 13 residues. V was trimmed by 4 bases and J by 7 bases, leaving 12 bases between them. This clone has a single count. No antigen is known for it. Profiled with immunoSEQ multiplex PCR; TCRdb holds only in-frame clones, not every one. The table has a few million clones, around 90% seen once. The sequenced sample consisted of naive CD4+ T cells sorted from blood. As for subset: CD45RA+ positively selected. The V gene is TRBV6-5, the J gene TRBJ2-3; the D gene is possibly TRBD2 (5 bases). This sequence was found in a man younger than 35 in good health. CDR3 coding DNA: TGTGCCAGCAGTTTAAACTCCGGGAATACGCAGTATTTT. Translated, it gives CASSLNSGNTQYF.